This TCR beta chain originates from a study of shared clonotypes between healthy human individuals. Study overall: Per-donor plates numbered three CD4 naive, three CD4 memory, two CD8 naive and one CD8 memory.

Samples underwent the assay at deep level. Sorted subsets were amplified in replicate PCRs using approximately 200 ng DNA, tens of thousands of T cell genomes. This table comes from immunoSEQ multiplex PCR, and its TCRdb copy is limited to in-frame clones, with some not included. The data hold 2,100,000 or so clones, with roughly 95% observed a single time. General observations from the study: When naive CD4 clonotypes were compared across several donors, approximately 5% were shared.

In regard to this clone: The antigen remains undetermined.

The clonotype was recovered from a man aged 18 to 30 in good health. Sequenced material: naive CD4+ T cells sorted from blood. The subset was: CD45RA+ positively selected.

CDR3: CASSATGTGVYEQYF. Here the CDR3 DNA reads TGCGCCAGCAGCGCCACCGGGACAGGGGTCTACGAGCAGTACTTC. The chain combines TRBV5-1 with TRBJ2-7, with 10 positions matching TRBD1. CDR1 is SGHRS and CDR2 is YFSETQ in the germline V gene. CDR3 length: 15 amino acids. V lost 4 bases, J lost 3 bases, and 7 bases stayed unmatched.